The 17 T cell receptor beta chains reported below all come from one sample, sequenced in a study of beta chain features in type 1 diabetes. The study, taken as a whole, reports: Shortening that was moderate but significant affected the TCRB CDR3s of Type 1 diabetes patients in all four CD4+ subsets.

Since all of the isolated RNA was reverse transcribed, expressed TCRB transcripts were what got sequenced. Method: immunoSEQ multiplex PCR; TCRdb's copy keeps in-frame clones and lacks some. Here the sample spans some 48,000 clones, roughly 47% being singletons. Their antigens remain unidentified. Input material: stem cell memory CD4+ T cells from blood. The receptors were sampled from a man aged 25 to 40 with type 1 diabetes.

Many counts were recorded for this clone. This sequence joins TRBV23-1 and TRBJ2-7; a weak D match, TRBD2 (5 bases). TRBV23-1 is placed among ORFs of uncertain function. The CDR3 consists of 13 residues. Trimming pared 2 bases from V and 1 base from J, leaving 6 bases between. CDR3 DNA sequence: TGCGCCAGCAGTCAACGGGGTTCCTACGAGCAGTACTTC. Its protein product is CASSQRGSYEQYF.

V usage is TRBV6-6 and J usage is TRBJ2-5; weak D call: TRBD2 (7 bases). Trimming left V 7 bases short and J 6 bases short, with 15 bases between. Germline V gene lookup returns CDR1 MNHNY and CDR2 SVGAGI (reference sequence). This CDR3 contains 13 residues. The CDR3 region has the DNA TGTGCCAGCACCCTGGGGGGGGACAAGACCCAGTACTTC. This sequence encodes CASTLGGDKTQYF.

The chain is built from TRBV9 and TRBJ1-1; D gene ambiguous. The CDR3 extends over 14 amino acids. Looked up from germline, CDR1 is SGDLS and CDR2 is YYNGEE. V shed 2 bases and J shed 5 bases, with 13 bases lying between them. CDR3 residues: CASSVGRSGTEAFF. The CDR3 nucleotides are TGTGCCAGCAGCGTCGGTCGGAGTGGTACTGAAGCTTTCTTT. Variable domain in full (rest from reference TRBV9 and TRBJ1-1): DSGVTQTPKHLITATGQRVTLRCSPRSGDLSVYWYQQSLDQGLQFLIQYYNGEERAKGNILERFSAQQFPDLHSELNLSSLELGDSALYFCASSVGRSGTEAFFGQGTRLTVV.

The chain carries TRBV18 and TRBJ2-7, with 9 bases identical to TRBD2. V was pared by 3 bases and J by 4 bases, with 4 bases of the junction left unmatched. This CDR3 contains 14 residues. Germline loops: CDR1 KGHSH, CDR2 LQKENI. CDR3 in DNA: TGTGCCAGCTCACCTAGCGGGAGAAGGTACGAGCAGTACTTC. As protein: CASSPSGRRYEQYF.

This rearrangement joins TRBV27 to TRBJ2-7; possibly TRBD1 for D (5 bases). Germline-derived CDR1 and CDR2 are MNHEY and SMNVEV (reference sequence). V lost 6 bases, J lost 0 bases, and 15 bases lay in between. The CDR3 is 15 residues long. The CDR3 sequence: CASRSLGDSSYEQYF. DNA of the CDR3: TGTGCCAGCAGATCCTTAGGGGATAGCTCCTACGAGCAGTACTTC.

The chain uses TRBV7-2 and TRBJ1-1; TRBD1 is a possible D gene (6 bases). Per germline, CDR1 SGHTA and CDR2 FQGNSA. The V gene lost 5 bases and the J gene lost 5 bases, with 15 bases spanning the gap. The CDR3 contains 14 residues. The CDR3 region has the DNA TGTGCCAGCAGCCCACAACAGGGAGGGACTGAAGCTTTCTTT. It translates to CASSPQQGGTEAFF.

V gene TRBV7-2 combines with J gene TRBJ2-5; 7 bases match TRBD2. The CDR3 extends over 17 amino acids. The J segment lost 2 bases and the V segment lost 2 bases, leaving 11 bases of the junction unmatched. Germline V CDR1 and CDR2: SGHTA, FQGNSA. The CDR3 loop reads CASSLILGSSGQETQYF. CDR3 coding DNA: TGTGCCAGCAGCTTAATCTTAGGATCTAGCGGACAAGAGACCCAGTACTTC.

The J gene is TRBJ1-5, the V gene TRBV19, with TRBD1 as a possible D gene (5 bases). CDR1 LNHDA and CDR2 SQIVND come from the germline V gene (reference sequence). Trimming removed 3 bases from V and 6 bases from J, with 12 bases in between. The CDR3 totals 14 residues. The CDR3 here is CASSIPREGQPQHF. The CDR3, as DNA: TGTGCCAGTAGTATCCCCAGGGAAGGTCAGCCCCAGCATTTT. The entire variable domain, with the rest obtained from reference TRBV19 and TRBJ1-5, is as follows: DGGITQSPKYLFRKEGQNVTLSCEQNLNHDAMYWYRQDPGQGLRLIYYSQIVNDFQKGDIAEGYSVSREKKESFPLTVTSAQKNPTAFYLCASSIPREGQPQHFGDGTRLSIL.

This clone was seen a few times. The V call is TRBV7-9, the J call TRBJ2-7; D gene unclear. V lost 3 bases, J lost 3 bases, and 9 bases lay in between. The CDR3 spans 13 residues. The germline CDR1 and CDR2 sequences are SEHNR and FQNEAQ (reference sequence). The CDR3 protein is CASSFLNNYEQYF. The CDR3 DNA sequence: TGTGCCAGCAGCTTCCTTAACAACTACGAGCAGTACTTC.

This clone came up a few times. The V and J genes are TRBV19 and TRBJ2-1; TRBD2 matches 12 bases. Germline values: CDR1 LNHDA, CDR2 SQIVND (reference sequence). CDR3 size: 16 residues. Trimming cost V 5 bases and J 5 bases; bases outside gene matches: 7. This CDR3 is CASSHPRTSGNNEQFF. The CDR3 coding sequence is TGTGCCAGTAGTCACCCAAGGACTAGCGGGAACAATGAGCAGTTCTTC.

The chain couples TRBV6-5 to TRBJ2-5; D unresolved. CDR1 MNHEY and CDR2 SVGAGI come from the germline V gene. Trimming removed 2 bases from V and 2 bases from J, with 6 bases in between. This CDR3 has 13 amino acids. CDR3 residues: CASSYGLQETQYF. Here the CDR3 DNA reads TGTGCCAGCAGTTACGGTCTACAAGAGACCCAGTACTTC.

This clone was counted between two and nine times. The chain is built from TRBV7-2 and TRBJ2-1, with D uncertain. V lost 7 bases and J 9 bases, leaving 13 bases between the germline ends. The CDR3 sequence is 12 residues long. The V gene's germline CDR1 is SGHTA and CDR2 FQGNSA. The CDR3 here is CASTIPQREQFF. CDR3 coding DNA: TGTGCCAGCACTATACCCCAGCGTGAGCAGTTCTTC.

The rearrangement uses TRBV19 and TRBJ2-5, with D perhaps matching TRBD2 (7 bases). Germline loops: CDR1 LNHDA, CDR2 SQIVND (reference sequence). This CDR3 is 14 amino acids long. V was shortened by 3 bases and J by 3 bases, with 11 bases between the two germline ends. As DNA, the CDR3 is TGTGCCAGTAGTATTGGGGGGGCTGAAGAGACCCAGTACTTC. This translates into CASSIGGAEETQYF. Full variable domain (rest looked up from reference TRBV19 and TRBJ2-5): DGGITQSPKYLFRKEGQNVTLSCEQNLNHDAMYWYRQDPGQGLRLIYYSQIVNDFQKGDIAEGYSVSREKKESFPLTVTSAQKNPTAFYLCASSIGGAEETQYFGPGTRLLVL.

The V gene is TRBV7-2, the J gene TRBJ1-4; 7 nucleotides agree with TRBD1. Trimming at V came to 6 bases and at J to 0 bases, leaving 7 bases not matched to a gene. Germline-derived CDR1 and CDR2 are SGHTA and FQGNSA. The CDR3 sequence is 16 residues long. CDR3 bases: TGTGCCAGCAGATTACAGGGGACTACAACTAATGAAAAACTGTTTTTT. Its translation: CASRLQGTTTNEKLFF.

The V and J genes are TRBV6-1 and TRBJ2-4; D not resolved. V was cut by 10 bases and J by 0 bases, with 10 bases left in between. CDR3 length equals 13 residues. Germline assignment: CDR1 MNHNS and CDR2 SASEGT. CDR3 residues: CATLNLAKNIQYF. In DNA form, the CDR3 reads TGTGCCACCCTAAACCTAGCCAAAAACATTCAGTACTTC.

The chain couples TRBV6-5 to TRBJ1-5; 7 bases fit TRBD1. Unmatched junction bases numbered 4, after V lost 4 bases and J lost 7 bases. Germline lookup yields CDR1 MNHEY and CDR2 SVGAGI. The CDR3 loop spans 13 amino acids. The CDR3 coding sequence is TGTGCCAGCAGTTGGGACAGCCGGCAGCCCCAGCATTTT. It encodes CASSWDSRQPQHF.

V is TRBV28 and J is TRBJ2-7; D unresolved. V gave up 8 bases and J gave up 3 bases, with 11 bases separating them. The CDR3 totals 12 residues. Per germline, CDR1 MDHEN and CDR2 SYDVKM. CDR3 amino acids: CASGELGYEQYF. The CDR3 DNA sequence: TGTGCCAGCGGTGAGCTAGGCTACGAGCAGTACTTC.